The 15 T cell receptor beta chains in this list originate from one sample, sequenced in a study of blood T cells in healthy people across ages. Together with a sample-barcoded 5' primer, a J-beta primer mix was included in a second PCR lasting roughly 6 to 12 cycles. TCRdb reprocessed the 5' RACE reads via MiXCR and lists one record per CDR3 protein. Among 800,000 to 950,000 distinct CDR3 sequences listed, about 48% were seen once. Material for sequencing was blood. These receptors all come from a young man in good health.

The chain employs TRBV20-1 and TRBJ2-4, with no clear D. The germline V and J ends were trimmed by 0 bases and 2 bases, with 17 bases remaining between them. This CDR3 spans 17 amino acids. Germline V gene data show CDR1 as DFQATT and CDR2 as SNEGSKA (reference sequence). As DNA, the CDR3 is TGCAGTGCTAGAGAAGAGACTCGTCTTGTGACCAAAAACATTCAGTACTTC. It translates to CSAREETRLVTKNIQYF.

There are many counts of this clonotype. The chain carries TRBV28 and TRBJ2-3; D might be TRBD1 (6 bases). The CDR3 spans 13 residues. The ends were cut back, 6 bases at V and 5 bases at J, with 12 bases in the middle. CDR1 and CDR2 from the germline V gene are MDHEN and SYDVKM. The chain's CDR3 is CASSRPQGDTQYF. Written as DNA, the CDR3 is TGTGCCAGCAGCCGACCACAGGGAGATACGCAGTATTTT.

This chain links TRBV5-5 with TRBJ2-1, with a weak D call TRBD1 (5 bases). Germline lookup yields CDR1 SGHKS and CDR2 YYEKEE (reference sequence). The ends were cut back, 1 base at V and 2 bases at J, with 13 bases in the middle. The length of the CDR3 is 16 residues. Here the CDR3 reads CASSLYQGRTYNEQFF. The DNA for the CDR3 is TGTGCCAGCAGCTTGTATCAGGGAAGAACCTACAATGAGCAGTTCTTC.

The chain is built from TRBV18 and TRBJ2-5; D might be TRBD1 (5 bases). The CDR3 is 15 amino acids. V lost 1 base to trimming and J lost 5 bases, with 14 bases between them. Germline CDR1 and CDR2: KGHSH and LQKENI. The CDR3: CASSPLRAKGETQYF. Here the CDR3 DNA reads TGTGCCAGCTCACCACTAAGGGCCAAGGGGGAGACCCAGTACTTC.

This clonotype was counted only a few times. The chain recombines TRBV20-1 with TRBJ1-5; D unclear. The CDR3 covers 15 residues. Germline V gene lookup returns CDR1 DFQATT and CDR2 SNEGSKA (reference sequence). V was shortened by 0 bases and J by 6 bases, with 15 bases between the two germline ends. The CDR3 here is CSARDGTVAFQPQHF. The CDR3 coding sequence is TGCAGTGCTAGAGATGGTACCGTGGCATTTCAGCCCCAGCATTTT.

This clonotype was seen repeatedly, ten times or more. This chain joins TRBV7-2 and TRBJ1-4; perhaps TRBD1 as D (5 bases). The CDR3 contains 16 residues. The germline V gene encodes CDR1 SGHTA and CDR2 FQGNSA. The V end was cut by 1 base, the J end by 3 bases, with 12 bases between. The DNA of the CDR3 is TGTGCCAGCAGCTTAGTTCGGGGCAGGCCTAATGAAAAACTGTTTTTT. This gives the protein CASSLVRGRPNEKLFF.

In this sample, this clonotype turned up a few times. J is TRBJ1-1 and V is TRBV28, with a possible D match to TRBD1 (5 bases). The CDR3 runs 14 residues. The ends were cut back, 6 bases at V and 1 base at J, with 12 bases in the middle. Germline CDR1 MDHEN, CDR2 SYDVKM. CDR3: CASRTGQRNTEAFF. The CDR3 region has the DNA TGTGCCAGCAGGACGGGGCAGCGGAACACTGAAGCTTTCTTT.

The chain recombines TRBV7-9 with TRBJ1-4; D remains unclear. In germline, CDR1 is SEHNR, CDR2 FQNEAQ (reference sequence). This CDR3 is 14 amino acids long. With 4 bases removed from V and 5 bases from J, the gap between germline ends came to 11 bases. In DNA, the CDR3 is TGTGCCAGCAGCTCCGAGGACGGGAATGAAAAACTGTTTTTT. Residues: CASSSEDGNEKLFF.

This rearrangement joins TRBV12-3 or TRBV12-4 to TRBJ1-2; no definite D call. The V end was cut by 3 bases, the J end by 2 bases, with 7 bases between. The CDR3 is 13 amino acids. The CDR3 sequence: CASSFYSNYGYTF. The DNA of the CDR3 is TGTGCCAGCAGTTTTTACAGCAACTATGGCTACACCTTC.

V gene TRBV27 combines with J gene TRBJ2-3; 12 bases are a match to TRBD2. This CDR3 contains 15 residues. Trimming at V came to 6 bases and at J to 8 bases, leaving 9 bases not matched to a gene. Germline V gene lookup returns CDR1 MNHEY and CDR2 SMNVEV (reference sequence). CDR3 sequence reads: CASRILAGGRGTQYF. CDR3 nucleotides: TGTGCCAGCAGGATACTAGCGGGGGGACGGGGTACGCAGTATTTT.

V usage is TRBV25-1 and J usage is TRBJ2-1, with 13 bases aligning to TRBD2. The CDR3 runs to 18 residues. The V segment lost 3 bases and the J segment 2 bases; nucleotides outside the gene matches: 7. CDR1 is MGHDK and CDR2 is SYGVNS in the germline V gene. The CDR3 loop reads CASSDPRTSGGTYNEQFF. The CDR3 nucleotides are TGTGCCAGCAGTGATCCAAGGACTAGCGGGGGCACCTACAATGAGCAGTTCTTC. Full variable domain (rest looked up from reference TRBV25-1 and TRBJ2-1): EADIYQTPRYLVIGTGKKITLECSQTMGHDKMYWYQQDPGMELHLIHYSYGVNSTEKGDLSSESTVSRIRTEHFPLTLESARPSHTSQYLCASSDPRTSGGTYNEQFFGPGTRLTVL.

V is TRBV6-6 and J is TRBJ1-1, with 7 nucleotides matching TRBD1. Trimming at V came to 6 bases and at J to 1 base, leaving 8 bases not matched to a gene. This CDR3 comprises 15 residues. Germline values: CDR1 MNHNY, CDR2 SVGAGI (reference sequence). DNA for the CDR3: TGTGCCAGCAGGGCCCCCGGGACAGAGAACACTGAAGCTTTCTTT. Translation: CASRAPGTENTEAFF.

This chain connects TRBV6-2 or TRBV6-3 to TRBJ2-1, with D unresolved. The J call is doubtful: the DNA matches TRBJ2-7 better. Germline loops: CDR1 MNHEY, CDR2 SVGEGT. The CDR3 runs to 11 residues. CDR3 protein: CASAQYNEQYF. In DNA form, the CDR3 reads TGTGCCAGCGCCCAATACAATGAGCAGTACTTC.

This rearrangement joins TRBV20-1 to TRBJ2-7, with 9 bases matching TRBD1. Trimming cost V 5 bases and J 2 bases; bases outside gene matches: 4. The V gene's germline CDR1 is DFQATT and CDR2 SNEGSKA (reference sequence). CDR3 length: 13 amino acids. The chain's CDR3 is CSAGRTGAYEQYF. The CDR3 DNA reads TGCAGTGCTGGAAGGACAGGGGCCTACGAGCAGTACTTC.

V is TRBV6-6 and J is TRBJ1-6; D uncertain. Trimming removed 2 bases from V and 11 bases from J, with 10 bases in between. The germline V gene encodes CDR1 MNHNY and CDR2 SVGAGI (reference sequence). The CDR3 runs 13 residues. CDR3 nucleotide sequence: TGTGCCAGCAGTTACCCACCGGAGACACCCCTCCACTTT. This codes for CASSYPPETPLHF.